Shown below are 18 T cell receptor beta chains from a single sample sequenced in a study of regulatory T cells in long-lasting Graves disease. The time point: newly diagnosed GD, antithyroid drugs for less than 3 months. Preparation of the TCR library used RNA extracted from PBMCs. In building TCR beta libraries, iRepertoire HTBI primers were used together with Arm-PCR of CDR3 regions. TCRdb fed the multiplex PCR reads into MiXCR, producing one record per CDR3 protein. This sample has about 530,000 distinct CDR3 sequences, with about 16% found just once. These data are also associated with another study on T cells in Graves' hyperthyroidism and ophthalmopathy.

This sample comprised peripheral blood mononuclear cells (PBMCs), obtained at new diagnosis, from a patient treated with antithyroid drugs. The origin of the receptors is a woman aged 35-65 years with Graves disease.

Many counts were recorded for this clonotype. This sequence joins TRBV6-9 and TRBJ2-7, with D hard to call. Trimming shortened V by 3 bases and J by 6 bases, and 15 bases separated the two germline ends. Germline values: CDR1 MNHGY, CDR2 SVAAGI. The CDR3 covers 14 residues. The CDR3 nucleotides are TGTGCCAGCAGTTACCGGTTAGGGATGGGCGAGCAGTACTTC. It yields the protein CASSYRLGMGEQYF.

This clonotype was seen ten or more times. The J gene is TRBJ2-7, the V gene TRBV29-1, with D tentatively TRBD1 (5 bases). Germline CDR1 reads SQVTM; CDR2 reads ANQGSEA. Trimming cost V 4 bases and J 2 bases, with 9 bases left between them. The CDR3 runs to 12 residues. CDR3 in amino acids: CSVADTPYEQYF. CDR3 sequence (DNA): TGCAGCGTTGCGGACACTCCCTACGAGCAGTACTTC.

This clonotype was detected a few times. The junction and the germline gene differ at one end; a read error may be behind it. CDR3 sequence: CACSPETGANYGYTF. The CDR3, as DNA: TGTGCCTGCAGCCCTGAGACAGGGGCCAACTATGGCTACACCTTC. The chain joins TRBV11-2 to TRBJ1-2; 8 bases are a match to TRBD1. The CDR3 is made up of 15 amino acids. Germline CDR1 reads SGHAT; CDR2 reads FQNNGV.

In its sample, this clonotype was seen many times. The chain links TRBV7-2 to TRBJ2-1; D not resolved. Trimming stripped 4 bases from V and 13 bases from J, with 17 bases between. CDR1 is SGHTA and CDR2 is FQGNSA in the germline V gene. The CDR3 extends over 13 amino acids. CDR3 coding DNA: TGTGCCAGCAGCTCGTCTGGAAGCGAGGCTCAGTTCTTC. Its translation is CASSSSGSEAQFF.

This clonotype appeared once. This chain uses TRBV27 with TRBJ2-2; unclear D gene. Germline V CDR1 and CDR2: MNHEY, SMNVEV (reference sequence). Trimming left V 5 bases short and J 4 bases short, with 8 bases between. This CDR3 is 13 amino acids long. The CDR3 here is CASSARITGELFF. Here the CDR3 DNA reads TGTGCCAGCAGTGCCCGTATCACCGGGGAGCTGTTTTTT.

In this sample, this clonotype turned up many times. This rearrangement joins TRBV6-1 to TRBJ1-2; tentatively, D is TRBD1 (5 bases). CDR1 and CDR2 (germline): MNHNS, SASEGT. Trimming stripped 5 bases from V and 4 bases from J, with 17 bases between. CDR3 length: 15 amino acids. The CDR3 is CASSLRTEGSYGYTF. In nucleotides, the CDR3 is TGTGCCAGCAGTCTTCGGACCGAGGGGAGCTATGGCTACACCTTC.

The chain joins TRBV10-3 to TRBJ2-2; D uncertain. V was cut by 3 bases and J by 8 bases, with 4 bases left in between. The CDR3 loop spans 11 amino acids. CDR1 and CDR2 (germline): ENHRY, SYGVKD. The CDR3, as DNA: TGTGCCATCAGTGAAGGAGGGGAGCTGTTTTTT. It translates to CAISEGGELFF.

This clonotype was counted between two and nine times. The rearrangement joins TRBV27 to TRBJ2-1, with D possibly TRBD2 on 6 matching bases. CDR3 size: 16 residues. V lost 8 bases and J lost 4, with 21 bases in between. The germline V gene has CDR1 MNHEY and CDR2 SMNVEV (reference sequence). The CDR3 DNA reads TGTGCCAGCGCCCTCTTCTTTGGCGGGGCATACAATGAGCAGTTCTTC. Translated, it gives CASALFFGGAYNEQFF.

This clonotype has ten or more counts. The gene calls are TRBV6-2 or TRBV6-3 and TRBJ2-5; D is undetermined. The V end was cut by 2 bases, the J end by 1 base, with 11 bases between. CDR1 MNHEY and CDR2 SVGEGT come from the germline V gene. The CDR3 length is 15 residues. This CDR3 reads CASSYPPKSQETQYF. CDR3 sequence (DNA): TGTGCCAGCAGTTACCCCCCTAAAAGCCAAGAGACCCAGTACTTC.

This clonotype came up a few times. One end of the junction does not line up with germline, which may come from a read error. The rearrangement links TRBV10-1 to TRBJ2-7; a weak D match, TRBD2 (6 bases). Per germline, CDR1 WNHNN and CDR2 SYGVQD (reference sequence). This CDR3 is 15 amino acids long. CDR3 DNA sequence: TGTGCCAGCAGCCCCGGAGGGTCGGCCTCCTACGAGCAGTACTTC. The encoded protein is CASSPGGSASYEQYF.

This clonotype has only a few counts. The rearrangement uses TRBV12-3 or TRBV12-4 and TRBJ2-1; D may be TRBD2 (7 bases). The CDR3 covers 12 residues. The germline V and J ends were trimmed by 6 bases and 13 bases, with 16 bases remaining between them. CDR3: CASRTGGGIQFF. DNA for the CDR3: TGTGCCAGCAGAACGGGGGGCGGAATCCAGTTCTTC.

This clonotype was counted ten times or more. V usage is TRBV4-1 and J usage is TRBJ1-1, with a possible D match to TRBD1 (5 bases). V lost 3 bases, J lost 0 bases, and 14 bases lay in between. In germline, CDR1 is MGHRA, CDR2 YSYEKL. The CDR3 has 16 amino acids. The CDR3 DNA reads TGCGCCAGCAGCCAGTTTACAGGAACTATGAACACTGAAGCTTTCTTT. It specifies CASSQFTGTMNTEAFF.

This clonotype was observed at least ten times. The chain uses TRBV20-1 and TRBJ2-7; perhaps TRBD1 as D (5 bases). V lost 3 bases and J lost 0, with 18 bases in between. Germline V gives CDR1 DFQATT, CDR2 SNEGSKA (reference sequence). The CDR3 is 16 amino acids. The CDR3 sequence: CSARAIGAWSSYEQYF. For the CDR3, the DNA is TGCAGTGCTAGGGCGATTGGGGCTTGGAGCTCCTACGAGCAGTACTTC.

CDR3 sequence reads: CSANQGSGEQYF. DNA for the CDR3: TGCAGTGCTAATCAGGGGTCGGGCGAGCAGTACTTC. The chain is built from TRBV20-1 and TRBJ2-7, with D perhaps TRBD1 (6 bases). The CDR3 extends over 12 amino acids. V shed 4 bases and J shed 6 bases, with 13 bases lying between them. CDR1 is DFQATT and CDR2 is SNEGSKA in the germline V gene (reference sequence).

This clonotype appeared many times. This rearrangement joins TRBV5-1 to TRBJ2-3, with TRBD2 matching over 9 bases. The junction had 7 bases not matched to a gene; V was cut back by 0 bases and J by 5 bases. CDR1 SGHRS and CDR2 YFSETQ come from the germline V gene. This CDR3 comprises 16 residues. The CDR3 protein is CASSLEGAGGQDTQYF. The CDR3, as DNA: TGCGCCAGCAGCTTGGAAGGTGCGGGGGGGCAAGATACGCAGTATTTT.

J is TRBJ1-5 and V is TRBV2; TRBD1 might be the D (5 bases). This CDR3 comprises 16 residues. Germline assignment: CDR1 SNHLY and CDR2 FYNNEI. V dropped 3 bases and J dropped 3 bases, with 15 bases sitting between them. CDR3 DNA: TGTGCCAGCAGTGATGAGGTATCAGGGCTCAATCAGCCCCAGCATTTT. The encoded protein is CASSDEVSGLNQPQHF.

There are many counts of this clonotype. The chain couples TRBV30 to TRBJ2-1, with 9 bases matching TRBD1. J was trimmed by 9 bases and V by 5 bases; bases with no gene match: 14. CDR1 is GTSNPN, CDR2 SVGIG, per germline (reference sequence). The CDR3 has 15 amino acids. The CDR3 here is CAWRGNRGHRVEQFF. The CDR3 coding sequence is TGTGCCTGGCGAGGGAACAGGGGGCATCGCGTTGAGCAGTTCTTC.

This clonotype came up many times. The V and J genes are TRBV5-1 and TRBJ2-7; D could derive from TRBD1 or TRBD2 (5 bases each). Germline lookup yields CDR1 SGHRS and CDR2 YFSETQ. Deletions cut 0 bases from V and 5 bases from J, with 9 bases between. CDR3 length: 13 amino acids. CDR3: CASSLAGRNEQYF. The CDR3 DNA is TGCGCCAGCAGCTTGGCGGGACGAAACGAGCAGTACTTC. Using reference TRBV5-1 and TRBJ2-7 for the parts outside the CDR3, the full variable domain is KAGVTQTPRYLIKTRGQQVTLSCSPISGHRSVSWYQQTPGQGLQFLFEYFSETQRNKGNFPGRFSGRQFSNSRSEMNVSTLELGDSALYLCASSLAGRNEQYFGPGTRLTVT.